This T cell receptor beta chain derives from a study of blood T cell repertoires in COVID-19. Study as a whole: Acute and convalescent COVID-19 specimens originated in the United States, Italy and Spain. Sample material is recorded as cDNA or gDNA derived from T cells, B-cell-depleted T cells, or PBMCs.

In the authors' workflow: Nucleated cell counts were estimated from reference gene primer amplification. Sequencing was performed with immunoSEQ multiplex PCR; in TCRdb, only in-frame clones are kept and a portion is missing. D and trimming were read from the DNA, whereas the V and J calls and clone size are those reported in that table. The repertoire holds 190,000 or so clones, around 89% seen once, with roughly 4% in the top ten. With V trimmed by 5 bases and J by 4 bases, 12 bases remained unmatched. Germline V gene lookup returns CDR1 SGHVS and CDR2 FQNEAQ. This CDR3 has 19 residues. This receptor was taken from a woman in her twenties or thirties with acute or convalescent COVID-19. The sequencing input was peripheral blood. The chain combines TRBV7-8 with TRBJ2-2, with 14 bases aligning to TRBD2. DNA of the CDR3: TGTGCCAGCAGCCTCACCGGGACTAGCGGGAGAAAGGGCACCGGGGAGCTGTTTTTT. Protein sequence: CASSLTGTSGRKGTGELFF.